A single sample is the source of the 27 T cell receptor beta chains below, sequenced in a study of blood T cell repertoires in COVID-19. Measured with immunoSEQ multiplex PCR; TCRdb has only the in-frame clones, and not every one. The repertoire holds some 69,000 clones, with 79% as singletons. Sample: peripheral blood. The receptors stem from a human donor in a cohort sampled during active COVID-19.

The chain joins TRBV28 to TRBJ1-2; D gene ambiguous. This CDR3 has 12 residues. CDR1 and CDR2 from the germline V gene are MDHEN and SYDVKM. Trimming removed 8 bases at V and 7 bases at J, with 14 bases between. The CDR3 loop is CASEGRYGGYTF. The DNA for the CDR3 is TGTGCCAGCGAGGGTAGATACGGTGGCTACACCTTC.

A few counts support this clone. V is TRBV27 and J is TRBJ2-7, with 7 bases identical to TRBD2. In germline, CDR1 is MNHEY, CDR2 SMNVEV (reference sequence). V was clipped by 3 bases and J by 5 bases; unmatched bases: 4. The CDR3 runs to 13 residues. The chain's CDR3 is CASSFGGRDEQYF. The CDR3 nucleotides read TGTGCCAGCAGTTTCGGAGGGAGGGACGAGCAGTACTTC.

This clone was counted a few times. The chain links TRBV6-1 to TRBJ1-2; 9 bases are shared with TRBD1. The germline CDR1 and CDR2 sequences are MNHNS and SASEGT. The CDR3 spans 15 residues. V lost 3 bases and J lost 0; bases outside the gene matches: 2. The CDR3 sequence: CASSERDRANYGYTF. CDR3 coding DNA: TGTGCCAGCAGTGAGAGGGACAGGGCTAACTATGGCTACACCTTC.

The chain links TRBV9 to TRBJ1-3, with D possibly being TRBD1 (5 bases). The germline CDR1 and CDR2 sequences are SGDLS and YYNGEE. V was cut by 0 bases and J by 4 bases, with 14 bases left in between. This CDR3 contains 16 residues. In DNA, the CDR3 is TGTGCCAGCAGCGTAGACTCAGGGCCTCCGGGAAACACCATATATTTT. This codes for CASSVDSGPPGNTIYF. The full variable domain, in which reference TRBV9 and TRBJ1-3 provide the parts outside the CDR3, is DSGVTQTPKHLITATGQRVTLRCSPRSGDLSVYWYQQSLDQGLQFLIQYYNGEERAKGNILERFSAQQFPDLHSELNLSSLELGDSALYFCASSVDSGPPGNTIYFGEGSWLTVV.

This clone was counted between two and nine times. The CDR3: CASRRQGTNTGELFF. In nucleotides, the CDR3 is TGTGCCAGCAGACGACAGGGAACGAACACCGGGGAGCTGTTTTTT. The chain links TRBV11-2 to TRBJ2-2; 7 bases are shared with TRBD1. The CDR3 has 15 residues. Looked up from germline, CDR1 is SGHAT and CDR2 is FQNNGV. Losses at the gene ends were 6 bases for V and 0 bases for J; bases not matched to a gene: 4.

The chain couples TRBV10-3 to TRBJ2-1; possibly TRBD2 for D (6 bases). Trimming pared 5 bases from V and 6 bases from J, leaving 11 bases between. The germline V gene encodes CDR1 ENHRY and CDR2 SYGVKD. This CDR3 contains 13 residues. CDR3 bases: TGTGCCATCAGTTTCGGGACTTCCAATGAGCAGTTCTTC. This sequence encodes CAISFGTSNEQFF.

This clone was counted once. The chain links TRBV5-1 to TRBJ2-1; 7 nucleotides agree with TRBD2. J was trimmed by 7 bases and V by 7 bases; bases with no gene match: 11. The CDR3 is 14 amino acids. Germline lookup yields CDR1 SGHRS and CDR2 YFSETQ. The CDR3 is CASGTGGGTNEQFF. As DNA, the CDR3 is TGCGCCAGCGGAACGGGCGGGGGTACGAATGAGCAGTTCTTC.

This clone has only a few counts. The V and J genes are TRBV19 and TRBJ2-1, with TRBD2 matching 12 bases. Germline V gene sequence: CDR1 LNHDA, CDR2 SQIVND (reference sequence). The CDR3 is 15 residues long. Germline trimming cut 3 bases from V and 9 bases from J; bases unmatched to any gene: 6. The CDR3 DNA follows: TGTGCCAGTAGTATGGCGGCTAGCGGGGGGGGTGAGCAGTTCTTC. It codes for CASSMAASGGGEQFF.

The J gene is TRBJ2-3, the V gene TRBV3-1 (or the pseudogene TRBV3-2); the match to TRBD2 covers 15 bases. Germline CDR1 reads LGHDT; CDR2 reads YNNKEL (reference sequence). V dropped 6 bases and J dropped 7; count of bases not matched to a gene: 8. The CDR3 contains 16 residues. The chain's CDR3 is CASSLGLAGGLNTQYF. CDR3 in DNA: TGTGCCAGCAGTTTAGGACTAGCGGGGGGGCTGAATACGCAGTATTTT.

This clone was seen a few times. The V call is TRBV10-2, the J call TRBJ2-5; D may be TRBD1 (6 bases). Germline V gene lookup returns CDR1 WSHSY and CDR2 SAAADI. CDR3 length: 15 residues. V lost 0 bases to trimming and J lost 0 bases, with 8 bases between them. The CDR3 DNA is TGCGCCAGCAGTGAGTCGGGACATAACCAAGAGACCCAGTACTTC. The encoded protein is CASSESGHNQETQYF.

The rearrangement uses TRBV28 and TRBJ1-1; no definite D call. The V gene's germline CDR1 is MDHEN and CDR2 SYDVKM. The length of the CDR3 is 12 residues. V was shortened by 6 bases and J by 5 bases, with 10 bases between the two germline ends. The CDR3, as DNA: TGTGCCAGCAGGGTCGGGTCGACTGAAGCTTTCTTT. This encodes CASRVGSTEAFF.

The V and J genes are TRBV18 and TRBJ2-7; TRBD1 agrees at 8 bases. This CDR3 contains 15 residues. Germline CDR1 is KGHSH and CDR2 is LQKENI. Unmatched junction bases numbered 4, after V lost 0 bases and J lost 3 bases. The CDR3 sequence is CASSPPHRGSYEQYF. The CDR3 DNA reads as TGTGCCAGCTCACCACCCCACAGGGGGAGCTACGAGCAGTACTTC.

The rearrangement joins TRBV2 to TRBJ2-1; 16 nucleotides match TRBD2. The CDR3 covers 15 residues. Per germline, CDR1 SNHLY and CDR2 FYNNEI. After removal of 5 bases from V and 7 bases from J, the junction contained 2 bases not matched to a gene. This CDR3 reads CASSRGLAGGNEQFF. In nucleotides, the CDR3 is TGTGCCAGCAGTCGGGGACTAGCGGGAGGGAATGAGCAGTTCTTC.

The J gene is TRBJ2-5, the V gene TRBV27, with D possibly being TRBD2 (5 bases). Germline loops: CDR1 MNHEY, CDR2 SMNVEV (reference sequence). The CDR3 totals 14 residues. V lost 2 bases to trimming and J lost 7 bases, with 14 bases between them. The CDR3 DNA is TGTGCCAGCAGTTTAGCTAGCTCCGTGGGGACCCAGTACTTC. Its protein product is CASSLASSVGTQYF.

J is TRBJ2-7 and V is TRBV27, with D possibly being TRBD1 (6 bases). The germline gives CDR1 MNHEY, CDR2 SMNVEV (reference sequence). V was trimmed by 3 bases and J by 2 bases, leaving 11 bases between them. CDR3 size: 14 residues. CDR3 protein: CASSLKAGAYEQYF. DNA for the CDR3: TGTGCCAGCAGTTTGAAGGCAGGGGCCTACGAGCAGTACTTC.

The chain uses TRBV6-6 and TRBJ2-7, with TRBD2 as a possible D gene (5 bases). Germline CDR1 MNHNY, CDR2 SVGAGI (reference sequence). The CDR3 has 13 amino acids. V dropped 6 bases and J dropped 4 bases, with 13 bases sitting between them. The CDR3 region has the DNA TGTGCCAGCAGGTCCCGGGATTTATACGAGCAGTACTTC. It codes for CASRSRDLYEQYF.

J is TRBJ2-1 and V is TRBV27; TRBD2 aligns across 7 bases. Germline V lookup: CDR1 MNHEY, CDR2 SMNVEV (reference sequence). The CDR3 totals 15 residues. V trimming: 3 bases; J trimming: 1 base; junction bases outside the gene matches: 3. The CDR3 protein is CASSFRGLSYNEQFF. For the CDR3, the DNA is TGTGCCAGCAGTTTTCGGGGACTATCCTACAATGAGCAGTTCTTC.

There are a few counts of this clone. The genes are TRBV28 and TRBJ2-5, with 7 bases identical to TRBD1. CDR3 length: 14 amino acids. With V trimmed by 5 bases and J by 2 bases, 5 bases remained unmatched. Germline V CDR1 and CDR2: MDHEN, SYDVKM. CDR3 loop: CASSTKDRQETQYF. CDR3 nucleotide sequence: TGTGCCAGCAGTACCAAGGACAGGCAAGAGACCCAGTACTTC.

The rearrangement joins TRBV10-3 to TRBJ2-7; a weak D match, TRBD1 (7 bases). Looked up from germline, CDR1 is ENHRY and CDR2 is SYGVKD. Trimming stripped 8 bases from V and 4 bases from J, with 15 bases between. The CDR3 totals 13 residues. The DNA of the CDR3 is TGTGCCATCTGGAGGGGGCAAGGGTACGAGCAGTACTTC. Translated: CAIWRGQGYEQYF.

The V and J genes are TRBV6-1 and TRBJ2-7; possible D gene TRBD1, 5 bases. The CDR3 is 15 residues long. V lost 2 bases and J 0 bases, leaving 11 bases between the germline ends. CDR1 and CDR2 from the germline V gene are MNHNS and SASEGT. Here the CDR3 DNA reads TGTGCCAGCAGTGAACTAAGGGGTAGCTCCTACGAGCAGTACTTC. Protein: CASSELRGSSYEQYF.

The chain employs TRBV12-3 or TRBV12-4 and TRBJ1-2, with D hard to call. The ends were cut back, 5 bases at V and 3 bases at J, with 7 bases in the middle. The CDR3 has 12 residues. The CDR3 spells CASSHNDYGYTF. In DNA, the CDR3 is TGTGCCAGCAGTCACAATGACTATGGCTACACCTTC.

The chain links TRBV5-1 to TRBJ2-3, with 10 positions matching TRBD1. Germline trimming cut 0 bases from V and 9 bases from J; bases unmatched to any gene: 4. This CDR3 is built from 14 residues. Germline CDR1 and CDR2: SGHRS and YFSETQ. The CDR3 protein is CASSLGQGANTQYF. CDR3 in DNA: TGCGCCAGCAGCTTGGGACAGGGGGCAAACACGCAGTATTTT.

The genes are TRBV6-6 and TRBJ1-3; possible D gene TRBD1, 5 bases. Germline loops: CDR1 MNHNY, CDR2 SVGAGI (reference sequence). The CDR3 totals 17 residues. V lost 5 bases and J lost 0, with 17 bases in between. Here the CDR3 reads CASSPSGGAASGNTIYF. For the CDR3, the DNA is TGTGCCAGCAGTCCTTCCGGGGGAGCTGCCTCTGGAAACACCATATATTTT.

J is TRBJ1-6 and V is TRBV6-5; D not certain. The CDR3 loop spans 16 amino acids. V was clipped by 0 bases and J by 0 bases, with 6 bases between them. Germline lookup yields CDR1 MNHEY and CDR2 SVGAGI. Here the CDR3 DNA reads TGTGCCAGCAGTTACTCTCGGGGCTCCTATAATTCACCCCTCCACTTT. Amino acid sequence: CASSYSRGSYNSPLHF.

A word on this clone: This sample also contains other DNA sequences that code for the same CDR3. J is TRBJ1-2 and V is TRBV3-1 (or the pseudogene TRBV3-2); a possible D gene is TRBD1 (5 bases). V was clipped by 1 base and J by 2 bases, with 8 bases between them. Germline V lookup: CDR1 LGHDT, CDR2 YNNKEL (reference sequence). CDR3 length: 14 amino acids. The CDR3 sequence: CASSQGGGNYGYTF. The CDR3 nucleotides are TGTGCCAGCAGCCAAGGTGGGGGGAACTATGGCTACACCTTC.

The chain employs TRBV5-1 and TRBJ2-2, with 10 positions matching TRBD2. After removal of 2 bases from V and 4 bases from J, the junction contained 11 bases not matched to a gene. Germline V gene data show CDR1 as SGHRS and CDR2 as YFSETQ. This CDR3 has 18 residues. For the CDR3, the DNA is TGCGCCAGCAGCTTTTCCGGTCTAGCGGGAGCTTCCACCGGGGAGCTGTTTTTT. Its translation: CASSFSGLAGASTGELFF.

The chain couples TRBV7-2 to TRBJ2-2, with 10 bases matching TRBD1. Trimming cost V 5 bases and J 0 bases; bases outside gene matches: 3. CDR3 length: 16 amino acids. Germline assignment: CDR1 SGHTA and CDR2 FQGNSA. The CDR3 nucleotides read TGTGCCAGCAGCCCCGGACAGGGGGCGAACACCGGGGAGCTGTTTTTT. This gives the protein CASSPGQGANTGELFF.